A selection of T cell receptor beta chains follows, all from one sample in a study of blood T cells in healthy people across ages. Each CDR3 protein gets one entry after TCRdb re-called the 5' RACE reads with MiXCR. Among 650,000 to 800,000 distinct CDR3 sequences listed, approximately 44% were seen once. Sequencing input: blood. These receptors came from a man between 60 and 70 years old in good health. Each CDR3 is given without its conserved first and last residue.

cdr3_length: 16; v_call: TRBV5-1; j_call: TRBJ2-7; cdr3_aa: ASSLQLVQAGTVYEQY
cdr3_length: 13; v_call: TRBV4-2; j_call: TRBJ2-2; cdr3_aa: ASSRDLLNTGELF
cdr3_length: 13; v_call: TRBV20-1; j_call: TRBJ2-1; cdr3_aa: SARGGGVSYNEQF
cdr3_length: 15; v_call: TRBV4-1; j_call: TRBJ2-7; cdr3_aa: ASSQETETADSYEQY
cdr3_length: 13; v_call: TRBV9; j_call: TRBJ1-5; cdr3_aa: ASSPTASSNQPQH
cdr3_length: 9; v_call: TRBV7-2; j_call: TRBJ2-1; cdr3_aa: ASRTQCEQF
cdr3_length: 12; v_call: TRBV6-5; j_call: TRBJ2-7; cdr3_aa: ASSYSWSSYEQY
cdr3_length: 13; v_call: TRBV2; j_call: TRBJ1-4; cdr3_aa: ASSGTQPTNEKLF
cdr3_length: 14; v_call: TRBV4-3; j_call: TRBJ2-2; cdr3_aa: ASSRDRGLDTGELF
cdr3_length: 12; v_call: TRBV29-1; j_call: TRBJ2-5; cdr3_aa: SVGEGTFQETQY
cdr3_length: 12; v_call: TRBV6-2/TRBV6-3; j_call: TRBJ1-2; cdr3_aa: ASSSQGERYGYT
cdr3_length: 13; v_call: TRBV6-1; j_call: TRBJ2-5; cdr3_aa: ASSVGTGRQETQY
cdr3_length: 12; v_call: TRBV24-1; j_call: TRBJ2-2; cdr3_aa: ATSEYGGSGELF
cdr3_length: 11; v_call: TRBV4-1; j_call: -; cdr3_aa: ASSRSGVGEQY
cdr3_length: 15; v_call: TRBV9; j_call: TRBJ2-5; cdr3_aa: ASSSGLVGPLQETQY
cdr3_length: 12; v_call: TRBV5-8; j_call: TRBJ2-5; cdr3_aa: ASSLPGAQETQY
cdr3_length: 11; v_call: TRBV12-3/TRBV12-4; j_call: TRBJ2-1; cdr3_aa: ASSRYREETQF
cdr3_length: 12; v_call: TRBV7-2; j_call: TRBJ2-3; cdr3_aa: ASSPGWVTDTQY
cdr3_length: 14; v_call: TRBV6-2/TRBV6-3; j_call: TRBJ2-6; cdr3_aa: AGSYRPATGANVLT
cdr3_length: 11; v_call: TRBV3-1; j_call: TRBJ2-5; cdr3_aa: ASSNRAQETQY
cdr3_length: 13; v_call: TRBV7-9; j_call: TRBJ2-1; cdr3_aa: ASNEAGITYNEQF
cdr3_length: 13; v_call: TRBV30; j_call: TRBJ2-6; cdr3_aa: VWSHGGSGANVLT
cdr3_length: 11; v_call: TRBV5-1; j_call: TRBJ2-3; cdr3_aa: ASSDRTFALQY
cdr3_length: 11; v_call: TRBV3-1; j_call: TRBJ1-5; cdr3_aa: ASGYGHNQPQH
cdr3_length: 12; v_call: TRBV27; j_call: TRBJ2-7; cdr3_aa: ASSLAGVKYEQY
cdr3_length: 14; v_call: TRBV6-2/TRBV6-3; j_call: TRBJ2-7; cdr3_aa: ASSPYRATDRDEQY
cdr3_length: 13; v_call: TRBV7-2; j_call: TRBJ2-5; cdr3_aa: ASSSRLAGGETQY
cdr3_length: 11; v_call: TRBV11-3; j_call: TRBJ1-1; cdr3_aa: ARSRSMNTEAF
cdr3_length: 13; v_call: TRBV20-1; j_call: TRBJ2-5; cdr3_aa: SAPIAGGIQETQY
cdr3_length: 11; v_call: TRBV29-1; j_call: TRBJ1-2; cdr3_aa: SVETGQRHGYT
cdr3_length: 12; v_call: TRBV29-1; j_call: TRBJ1-1; cdr3_aa: SVGRQVMNTEAF
cdr3_length: 13; v_call: TRBV7-2; j_call: -; cdr3_aa: ASSFGGGSVYEQY
cdr3_length: 11; v_call: TRBV7-9; j_call: TRBJ2-7; cdr3_aa: ASSLASPGEQY
cdr3_length: 15; v_call: TRBV7-2; j_call: TRBJ2-7; cdr3_aa: ASSLDRGGEPRDEQY
cdr3_length: 12; v_call: TRBV6-6; j_call: TRBJ1-6; cdr3_aa: ASSTGQGDSPLH
cdr3_length: 12; v_call: TRBV11-2; j_call: TRBJ1-2; cdr3_aa: ASRPIGGFYGYT
cdr3_length: 13; v_call: TRBV15; j_call: TRBJ2-5; cdr3_aa: ATSRNGEALETQY
cdr3_length: 13; v_call: TRBV20-1; j_call: TRBJ1-5; cdr3_aa: SARAGQASNQPQH
cdr3_length: 11; v_call: TRBV20-1; j_call: TRBJ2-7; cdr3_aa: SARQQGSYEQY
cdr3_length: 14; v_call: TRBV7-8; j_call: TRBJ2-3; cdr3_aa: ASSLFRGVSTDTQY
cdr3_length: 15; v_call: TRBV4-3; j_call: TRBJ2-1; cdr3_aa: ASSQGHASGGATEQF
cdr3_length: 12; v_call: TRBV25-1; j_call: TRBJ1-1; cdr3_aa: ASRETGENTEAF
cdr3_length: 15; v_call: TRBV6-6; j_call: TRBJ2-6; cdr3_aa: ASTEGPSPAGANVLT
cdr3_length: 14; v_call: TRBV5-1; j_call: TRBJ2-1; cdr3_aa: ASSLAGGGTYNEQF
cdr3_length: 12; v_call: TRBV30; j_call: -; cdr3_aa: AWDRDLSYNEQY
cdr3_length: 13; v_call: TRBV10-3; j_call: TRBJ2-3; cdr3_aa: AISDTGEVTDTQY
cdr3_length: 12; v_call: TRBV7-2; j_call: TRBJ1-1; cdr3_aa: ASSSRTGCTEAF
cdr3_length: 14; v_call: TRBV7-2; j_call: TRBJ1-1; cdr3_aa: ASSLGRGQMNTEAF
cdr3_length: 14; v_call: TRBV5-1; j_call: TRBJ1-2; cdr3_aa: ASSLDGTGGNYGYT
cdr3_length: 13; v_call: TRBV21-1; j_call: TRBJ1-1; cdr3_aa: ASSPCEGGATEAF
cdr3_length: 18; v_call: TRBV12-3/TRBV12-4; j_call: TRBJ2-6; cdr3_aa: ASSPSLWVPTHSGANVLT
cdr3_length: 11; v_call: TRBV7-6; j_call: TRBJ1-5; cdr3_aa: ASSYTSNQPQH
cdr3_length: 13; v_call: TRBV14; j_call: TRBJ2-3; cdr3_aa: ASSPWGVWTDTQY
cdr3_length: 11; v_call: TRBV20-1; j_call: TRBJ2-5; cdr3_aa: SARVRQGGEQY
cdr3_length: 11; v_call: TRBV20-1; j_call: TRBJ2-7; cdr3_aa: SARDTTFYEQY